The 15 T cell receptor beta chains reported below all come from one sample, sequenced in a study of CD8+ T cells in alopecia areata. cDNA reverse transcribed from extracted RNA served as the sequencing template. Assay used: immunoSEQ multiplex PCR; TCRdb lists only in-frame clones, some missing. The table lists 150,000 or so clones, roughly 50% of them singletons. Material: CD4+ T cells sorted from blood. Receptor source: a human donor with alopecia areata.

V usage is TRBV7-9 and J usage is TRBJ1-5; possibly TRBD1 for D (5 bases). The V and J ends lost 1 base and 2 bases respectively, with 9 bases between them. CDR1 SEHNR and CDR2 FQNEAQ come from the germline V gene (reference sequence). This CDR3 is built from 15 residues. In DNA, the CDR3 is TGTGCCAGCAGCTTAGGGGACGGTGGCAATCAGCCCCAGCATTTT. Amino acids: CASSLGDGGNQPQHF.

The genes are TRBV4-1 and TRBJ1-5; D possibly corresponds to TRBD1 (5 bases). Germline CDR1 reads MGHRA; CDR2 reads YSYEKL. The V end lost 0 bases, the J end lost 1 base, and 13 bases lay between the germline ends. The CDR3 is 17 amino acids. The DNA of the CDR3 is TGCGCCAGCAGCCAAGAAGTGGACACCGCGAGCAATCAGCCCCAGCATTTT. This gives the protein CASSQEVDTASNQPQHF.

The chain joins TRBV29-1 to TRBJ1-2; TRBD1 matches at 9 bases. The CDR3 has 13 amino acids. CDR1 SQVTM and CDR2 ANQGSEA come from the germline V gene. V gave up 7 bases and J gave up 3 bases; unmatched junction bases: 6. The CDR3 coding sequence is TGCAGCGCCGGACAGGGGAAGGACTATGGCTACACCTTC. Its protein product is CSAGQGKDYGYTF.

This clone was detected only once. This sequence joins TRBV5-1 and TRBJ1-1; D not certain. V was shortened by 4 bases and J by 1 base, with 14 bases between the two germline ends. The CDR3 has 15 residues. CDR1 is SGHRS, CDR2 YFSETQ, per germline. DNA for the CDR3: TGCGCCAGCAGCACTGACCGGTTGACGAACACTGAAGCTTTCTTT. Encoded protein: CASSTDRLTNTEAFF. Using reference TRBV5-1 and TRBJ1-1 for the parts outside the CDR3, the full variable domain is KAGVTQTPRYLIKTRGQQVTLSCSPISGHRSVSWYQQTPGQGLQFLFEYFSETQRNKGNFPGRFSGRQFSNSRSEMNVSTLELGDSALYLCASSTDRLTNTEAFFGQGTRLTVV.

The chain is built from TRBV5-4 and TRBJ2-2, with D possibly being TRBD2 (6 bases). V lost 4 bases, J lost 2 bases, and 15 bases lay in between. In germline, CDR1 is SGHNT, CDR2 YYREEE (reference sequence). The CDR3 extends over 16 amino acids. As DNA, the CDR3 is TGTGCCAGCAGCCAATCCGCTAGCGTAAACACCGGGGAGCTGTTTTTT. Translating gives CASSQSASVNTGELFF.

This clone appeared a single time. The V call is TRBV5-1, the J call TRBJ2-7; 7 nucleotides match TRBD2. The V gene end was trimmed by 4 bases and the J gene end by 2 bases; junction bases not matched to a gene: 6. CDR1 and CDR2 from the germline V gene are SGHRS and YFSETQ. This CDR3 has 14 amino acids. CDR3 loop: CASSGASGPYEQYF. The CDR3, as DNA: TGCGCCAGCAGCGGGGCTAGCGGACCCTACGAGCAGTACTTC.

This clone was detected once. The chain links TRBV30 to TRBJ2-2; 8 bases match TRBD2. V trimming: 1 base; J trimming: 3 bases; junction bases outside the gene matches: 7. The CDR3 covers 16 residues. In germline, CDR1 is GTSNPN, CDR2 SVGIG (reference sequence). As DNA, the CDR3 is TGTGCCTGGAGTGGAATGACTAGCGCGCACACCGGGGAGCTGTTTTTT. Protein: CAWSGMTSAHTGELFF. The whole variable domain, filled in from reference TRBV30 and TRBJ2-2, reads SQTIHQWPATLVQPVGSPLSLECTVEGTSNPNLYWYRQAAGRGLQLLFYSVGIGQISSEVPQNLSASRPQDRQFILSSKKLLLSDSGFYLCAWSGMTSAHTGELFFGEGSRLTVL.

This clone was seen only a few times. The chain links TRBV7-2 to TRBJ2-7; D call uncertain. CDR3 length: 15 amino acids. Germline V gene data show CDR1 as SGHTA and CDR2 as FQGNSA. V lost 1 base and J lost 7, with 17 bases in between. The CDR3 spells CASSLETGPYSEQYF. DNA of the CDR3: TGTGCCAGCAGCTTAGAGACGGGTCCCTACTCGGAGCAGTACTTC.

V is TRBV29-1 and J is TRBJ2-1, with D tentatively TRBD2 (6 bases). Germline CDR1 SQVTM, CDR2 ANQGSEA. V was cut by 4 bases and J by 0 bases, with 13 bases left in between. CDR3 length: 15 residues. CDR3 in DNA: TGCAGCGTTGGGGCCCGGAGGGGCTCCTACAATGAGCAGTTCTTC. Residues: CSVGARRGSYNEQFF.

The chain employs TRBV19 and TRBJ1-5; TRBD1 agrees at 8 bases. With V trimmed by 3 bases and J by 6 bases, 1 base remained unmatched. CDR1 LNHDA and CDR2 SQIVND come from the germline V gene (reference sequence). The CDR3 is 13 amino acids. The CDR3 DNA follows: TGTGCCAGTAGTATCCAGGGGGCTCAGCCCCAGCATTTT. This translates into CASSIQGAQPQHF.

This clone was counted only a few times. This rearrangement joins TRBV6-6 to TRBJ2-3, with D possibly being TRBD2 (6 bases). CDR3 length: 15 amino acids. CDR1 MNHNY and CDR2 SVGAGI come from the germline V gene (reference sequence). With 7 bases removed from V and 4 bases from J, the gap between germline ends came to 18 bases. CDR3 residues: CASMGGFRGSDTQYF. CDR3 nucleotide sequence: TGTGCCAGCATGGGGGGTTTTAGGGGATCAGATACGCAGTATTTT.

This clone was observed a few times. The chain joins TRBV29-1 to TRBJ2-2; 10 bases are shared with TRBD1. This CDR3 has 13 residues. The J segment lost 6 bases and the V segment lost 7 bases, leaving 5 bases of the junction unmatched. Germline V gene sequence: CDR1 SQVTM, CDR2 ANQGSEA. This CDR3 reads CSAGTGAAGELFF. The CDR3 DNA reads TGCAGCGCCGGGACAGGGGCGGCCGGGGAGCTGTTTTTT.

This clone was seen ten or more times. V and J are TRBV7-9 and TRBJ2-1; D unclear. Trimming left V 5 bases short and J 0 bases short, with 11 bases between. This CDR3 region has 15 residues. Germline V gene sequence: CDR1 SEHNR, CDR2 FQNEAQ (reference sequence). The CDR3 bases are TGTGCCAGCAGCCCCGGACGTTTCTCCTACAATGAGCAGTTCTTC. It translates to CASSPGRFSYNEQFF.

The chain has TRBV28 and TRBJ2-7, with D perhaps matching TRBD2 (5 bases). Trimming took 6 bases from V and 4 from J, leaving 16 bases between them. Per the germline V gene, CDR1 is MDHEN and CDR2 is SYDVKM. This CDR3 comprises 14 residues. This chain's CDR3 is CASSPTGSTYEQYF. CDR3 DNA sequence: TGTGCCAGCAGCCCCACGGGATCGACTTACGAGCAGTACTTC.

The gene calls are TRBV15 and TRBJ1-5, with 9 bases matching TRBD1. CDR1 and CDR2 (germline): LNHNV, YYDKDF (reference sequence). CDR3 length: 18 amino acids. The V and J ends lost 5 bases and 0 bases, in that order; junction bases with no gene match: 11. The CDR3 nucleotides read TGTGCCACCAGCCCCACCCCCGGACAGGGGTATAGCAATCAGCCCCAGCATTTT. Translated: CATSPTPGQGYSNQPQHF.